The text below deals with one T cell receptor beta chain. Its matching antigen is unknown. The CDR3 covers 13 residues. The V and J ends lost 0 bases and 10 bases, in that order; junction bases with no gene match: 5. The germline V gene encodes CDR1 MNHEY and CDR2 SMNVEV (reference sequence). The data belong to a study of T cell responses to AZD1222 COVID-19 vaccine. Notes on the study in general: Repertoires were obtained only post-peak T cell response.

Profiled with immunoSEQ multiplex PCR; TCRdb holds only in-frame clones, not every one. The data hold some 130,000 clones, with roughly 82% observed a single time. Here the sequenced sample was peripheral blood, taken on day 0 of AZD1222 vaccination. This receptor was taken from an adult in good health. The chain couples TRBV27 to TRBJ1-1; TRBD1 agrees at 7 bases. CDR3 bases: TGTGCCAGCAGTTTATCGGGAGGGGGCGTAGCTTTCTTT. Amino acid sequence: CASSLSGGGVAFF.